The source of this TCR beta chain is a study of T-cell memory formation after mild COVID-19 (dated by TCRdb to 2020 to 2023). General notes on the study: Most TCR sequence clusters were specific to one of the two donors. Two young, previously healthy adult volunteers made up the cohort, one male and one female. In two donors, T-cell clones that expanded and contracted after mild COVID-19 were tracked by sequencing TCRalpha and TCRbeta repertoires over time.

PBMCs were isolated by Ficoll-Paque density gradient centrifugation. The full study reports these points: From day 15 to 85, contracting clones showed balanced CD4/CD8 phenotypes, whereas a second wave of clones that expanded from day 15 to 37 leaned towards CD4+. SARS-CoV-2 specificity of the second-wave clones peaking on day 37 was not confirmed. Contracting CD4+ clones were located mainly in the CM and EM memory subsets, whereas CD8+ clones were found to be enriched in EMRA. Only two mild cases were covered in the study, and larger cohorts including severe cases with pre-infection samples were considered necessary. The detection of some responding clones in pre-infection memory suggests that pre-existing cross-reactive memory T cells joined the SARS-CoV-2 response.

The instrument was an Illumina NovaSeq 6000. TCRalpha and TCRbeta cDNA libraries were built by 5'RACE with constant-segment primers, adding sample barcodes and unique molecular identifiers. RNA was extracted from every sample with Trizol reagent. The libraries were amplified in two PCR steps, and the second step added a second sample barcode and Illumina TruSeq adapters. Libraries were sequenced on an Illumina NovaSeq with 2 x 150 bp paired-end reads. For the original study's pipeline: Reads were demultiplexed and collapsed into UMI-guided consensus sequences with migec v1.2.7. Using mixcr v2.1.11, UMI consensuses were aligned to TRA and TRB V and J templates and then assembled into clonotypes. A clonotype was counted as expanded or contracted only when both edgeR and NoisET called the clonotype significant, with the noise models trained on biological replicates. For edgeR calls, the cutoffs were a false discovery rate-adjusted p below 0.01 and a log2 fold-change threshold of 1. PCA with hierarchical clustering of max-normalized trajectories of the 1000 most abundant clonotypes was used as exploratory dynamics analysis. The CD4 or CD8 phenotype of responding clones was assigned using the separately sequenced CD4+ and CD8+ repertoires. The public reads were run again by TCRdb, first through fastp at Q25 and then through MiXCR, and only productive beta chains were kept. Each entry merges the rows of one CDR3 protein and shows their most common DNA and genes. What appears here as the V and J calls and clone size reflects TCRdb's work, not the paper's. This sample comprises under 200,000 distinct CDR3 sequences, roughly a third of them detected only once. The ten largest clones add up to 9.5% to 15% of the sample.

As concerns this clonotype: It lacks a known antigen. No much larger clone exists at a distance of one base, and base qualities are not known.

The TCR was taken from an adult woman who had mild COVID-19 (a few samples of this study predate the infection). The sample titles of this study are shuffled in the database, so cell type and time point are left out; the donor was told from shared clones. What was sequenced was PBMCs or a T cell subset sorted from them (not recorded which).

The encoded CDR3 is CASSTRVGLFF. Read as DNA, the sequence is TGTGCCAGCAGTACCAGGGTAGGGCTGTTTTTT. The sequence joins TRBV6-6 to TRBJ2-2; the D gene is perhaps TRBD1, on 5 matching bases. V loses 5 bases of germline sequence and J loses 13 bases, and the interval between the two ends is 11 bases. The CDR3 holds 11 amino acids from the cysteine to the phenylalanine. Of the read, only the CDR3 DNA is kept; its 33 bases are in frame from base 1. The germline V gene (reference sequence) specifies MNHNY as CDR1 and SVGAGI as CDR2.